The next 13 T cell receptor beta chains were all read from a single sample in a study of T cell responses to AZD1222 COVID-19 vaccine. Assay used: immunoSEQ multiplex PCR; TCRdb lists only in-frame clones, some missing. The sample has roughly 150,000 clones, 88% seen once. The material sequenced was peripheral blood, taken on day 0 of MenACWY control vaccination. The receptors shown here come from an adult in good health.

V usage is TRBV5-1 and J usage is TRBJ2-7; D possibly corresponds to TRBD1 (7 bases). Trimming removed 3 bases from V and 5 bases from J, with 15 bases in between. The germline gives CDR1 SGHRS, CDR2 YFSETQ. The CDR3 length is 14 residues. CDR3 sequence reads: CASSSEGAINEQYF. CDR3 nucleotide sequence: TGCGCCAGCAGCTCGGAGGGGGCGATCAACGAGCAGTACTTC.

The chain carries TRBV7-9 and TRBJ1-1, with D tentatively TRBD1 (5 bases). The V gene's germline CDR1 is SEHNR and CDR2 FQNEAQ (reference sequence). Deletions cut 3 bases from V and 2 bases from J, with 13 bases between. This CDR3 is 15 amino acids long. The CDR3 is CASSLGRGDNTEAFF. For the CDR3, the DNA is TGTGCCAGCAGCTTGGGGCGGGGGGACAACACTGAAGCTTTCTTT.

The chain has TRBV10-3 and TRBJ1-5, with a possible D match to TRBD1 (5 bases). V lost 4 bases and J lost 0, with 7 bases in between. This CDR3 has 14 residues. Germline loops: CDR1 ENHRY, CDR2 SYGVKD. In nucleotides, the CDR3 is TGTGCCATCAGTGCAGGGCCTAGCAATCAGCCCCAGCATTTT. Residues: CAISAGPSNQPQHF.

As DNA, the CDR3 is TGTGCCACCCAGGACAGTTTTTACGAGCAGTACTTC. Amino acids: CATQDSFYEQYF. The chain has TRBV28 and TRBJ2-7; D may be TRBD1 (6 bases). CDR1 is MDHEN and CDR2 is SYDVKM in the germline V gene. The CDR3 consists of 12 residues. V lost 10 bases and J lost 4, with 14 bases in between.

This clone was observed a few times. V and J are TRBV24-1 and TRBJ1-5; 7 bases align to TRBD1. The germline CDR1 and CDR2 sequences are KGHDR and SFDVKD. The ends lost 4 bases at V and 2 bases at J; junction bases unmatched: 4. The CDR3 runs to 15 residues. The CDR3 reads CATSEAGTGNQPQHF. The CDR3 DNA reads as TGTGCCACCAGTGAGGCCGGGACAGGCAATCAGCCCCAGCATTTT.

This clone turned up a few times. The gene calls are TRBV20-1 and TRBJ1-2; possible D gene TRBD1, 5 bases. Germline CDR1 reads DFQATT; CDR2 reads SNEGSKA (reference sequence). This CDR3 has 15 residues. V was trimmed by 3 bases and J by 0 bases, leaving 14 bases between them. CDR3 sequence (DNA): TGCAGTGCTAGTATGCTGGGGGTAGCTAACTATGGCTACACCTTC. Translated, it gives CSASMLGVANYGYTF.

CDR3 DNA sequence: TGTGCCAGCAGCTTACGCCCGGGGAAGAACACCGGGGAGCTGTTTTTT. Translated, it gives CASSLRPGKNTGELFF. This chain joins TRBV7-6 and TRBJ2-2; possible D gene TRBD2, 5 bases. V lost 2 bases, J lost 1 base, and 11 bases lay in between. This CDR3 has 16 amino acids. Per germline, CDR1 SGHVS and CDR2 FNYEAQ. Based on the CDR3 plus reference TRBV7-6 and TRBJ2-2, the full variable domain is GAGVSQSPRYKVTKRGQDVALRCDPISGHVSLYWYRQALGQGPEFLTYFNYEAQQDKSGLPNDRFSAERPEGSISTLTIQRTEQRDSAMYRCASSLRPGKNTGELFFGEGSRLTVL.

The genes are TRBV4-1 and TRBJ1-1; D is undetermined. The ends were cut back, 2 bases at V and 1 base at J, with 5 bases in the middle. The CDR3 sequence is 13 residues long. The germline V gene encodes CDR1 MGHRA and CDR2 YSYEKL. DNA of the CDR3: TGCGCCAGCAGCCAAAGGCGGAACACTGAAGCTTTCTTT. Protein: CASSQRRNTEAFF.

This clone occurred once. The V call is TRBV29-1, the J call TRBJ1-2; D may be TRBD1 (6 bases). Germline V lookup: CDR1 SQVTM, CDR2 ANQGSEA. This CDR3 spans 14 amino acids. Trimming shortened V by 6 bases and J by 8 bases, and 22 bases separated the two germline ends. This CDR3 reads CSVGGPLSGVGYTF. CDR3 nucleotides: TGCAGCGTGGGGGGGCCATTATCAGGGGTCGGCTACACCTTC. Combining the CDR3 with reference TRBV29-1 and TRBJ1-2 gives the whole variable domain SAVISQKPSRDICQRGTSLTIQCQVDSQVTMMFWYRQQPGQSLTLIATANQGSEATYESGFVIDKFPISRPNLTFSTLTVSNMSPEDSSIYLCSVGGPLSGVGYTFGSGTRLTVV.

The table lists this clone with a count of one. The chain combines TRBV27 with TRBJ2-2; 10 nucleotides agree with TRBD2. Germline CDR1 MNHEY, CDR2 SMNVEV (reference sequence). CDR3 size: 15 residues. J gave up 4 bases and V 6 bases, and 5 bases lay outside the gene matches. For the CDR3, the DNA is TGTGCCAGCAGGGAGCGGGGGGGGATCACCGGGGAGCTGTTTTTT. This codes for CASRERGGITGELFF.

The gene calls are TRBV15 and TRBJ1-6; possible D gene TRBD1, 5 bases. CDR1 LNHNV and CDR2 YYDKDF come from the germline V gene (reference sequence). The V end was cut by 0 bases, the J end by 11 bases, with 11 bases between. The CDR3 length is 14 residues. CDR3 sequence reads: CATSRERQGAPLHF. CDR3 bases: TGTGCCACCAGCAGAGAGAGGCAGGGTGCACCCCTCCACTTT. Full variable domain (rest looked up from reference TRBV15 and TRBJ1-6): DAMVIQNPRYQVTQFGKPVTLSCSQTLNHNVMYWYQQKSSQAPKLLFHYYDKDFNNEADTPDNFQSRRPNTSFCFLDIRSPGLGDTAMYLCATSRERQGAPLHFGNGTRLTVT.

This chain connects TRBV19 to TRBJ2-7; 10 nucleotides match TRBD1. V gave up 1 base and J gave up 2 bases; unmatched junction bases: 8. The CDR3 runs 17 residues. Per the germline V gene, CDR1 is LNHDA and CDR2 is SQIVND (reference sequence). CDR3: CASSIVARDRGPYEQYF. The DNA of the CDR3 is TGTGCCAGTAGTATAGTAGCCCGGGACAGGGGACCCTACGAGCAGTACTTC.

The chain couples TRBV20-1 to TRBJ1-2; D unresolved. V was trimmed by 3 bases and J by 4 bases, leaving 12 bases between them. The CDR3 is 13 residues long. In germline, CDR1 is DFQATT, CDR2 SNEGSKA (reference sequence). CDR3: CSASTPAIYGYTF. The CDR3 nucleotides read TGCAGTGCTAGTACCCCGGCGATCTATGGCTACACCTTC.